Listed here are 22 T cell receptor beta chains from one sample, sequenced in a study of shared clonotypes between healthy human individuals. Sequencing was performed with immunoSEQ multiplex PCR; in TCRdb, only in-frame clones are kept and a portion is missing. Of hundreds of thousands of clones listed, approximately 79% were seen once; the top ten hold approximately 10%. Sequencing was carried out using memory CD4+ T cells sorted from blood. Subset meaning: CD45RA-negative fraction. All receptors derive from a man aged 25 to 40 in good health.

The V call is TRBV29-1, the J call TRBJ2-3, with D uncertain. The CDR3 covers 10 residues. V shed 8 bases and J shed 2 bases, with 5 bases lying between them. CDR1 is SQVTM and CDR2 is ANQGSEA in the germline V gene. The CDR3 reads CSTLTDTQYF. CDR3 nucleotides: TGCAGCACCCTCACAGATACGCAGTATTTT.

The sample holds many counts of this clone. This sample also contains other DNA sequences that code for the same CDR3. The rearrangement joins TRBV7-3 to TRBJ2-3; 8 bases fit TRBD2. The CDR3 is 13 amino acids. Trimming took 2 bases from V and 5 from J; bases not matched to a gene: 0. Germline assignment: CDR1 SGHTA and CDR2 FQGTGA. Written as DNA, the CDR3 is TGTGCCAGCAGCTTACGGGAGGGAGATACGCAGTATTTT. It codes for CASSLREGDTQYF. Filled out from reference TRBV7-3 and TRBJ2-3, the complete variable domain reads GAGVSQTPSNKVTEKGKYVELRCDPISGHTALYWYRQSLGQGPEFLIYFQGTGAADDSGLPNDRFFAVRPEGSVSTLKIQRTERGDSAVYLCASSLREGDTQYFGPGTRLTVL.

V usage is TRBV21-1 and J usage is TRBJ1-5; TRBD1 is taken as the D call from the table, unchecked against the DNA. TRBV21-1 corresponds to a pseudogene. The CDR3 is 15 residues long. For the CDR3, the DNA is TGTGCCAGCAGCAGAGAGACAGGGCGAGGTGAGCCCCAGCATTTT. This encodes CASSRETGRGEPQHF.

This chain links TRBV28 with TRBJ2-7; no clear D. Per germline, CDR1 MDHEN and CDR2 SYDVKM. The CDR3 runs to 15 residues. V shed 8 bases and J shed 1 base, with 18 bases lying between them. As DNA, the CDR3 is TGTGCCAGCGCAACTCTGGGGTTTCTTTCCTACGAGCAGTACTTC. This codes for CASATLGFLSYEQYF.

The rearrangement uses TRBV29-1 and TRBJ2-5; possible D gene TRBD1, 6 bases. Trimming removed 6 bases at V and 0 bases at J, with 11 bases between. Germline CDR1 is SQVTM and CDR2 is ANQGSEA. The CDR3 is 13 residues long. CDR3 amino acids: CSVGHSYQETQYF. CDR3 coding DNA: TGCAGCGTGGGACATTCGTACCAAGAGACCCAGTACTTC.

The V gene is TRBV9, the J gene TRBJ2-4, with 14 bases that match TRBD2. V was pared by 0 bases and J by 8 bases, with 7 bases of the junction left unmatched. CDR3 size: 17 residues. Germline values: CDR1 SGDLS, CDR2 YYNGEE. The CDR3 DNA reads as TGTGCCAGCAGCGTAGGACTAGCGGGAGGGGCGAGAGACATTCAGTACTTC. It yields the protein CASSVGLAGGARDIQYF.

The chain has TRBV6-1 and TRBJ1-5, with D unresolved. This CDR3 has 14 amino acids. Germline assignment: CDR1 MNHNS and CDR2 SASEGT. V was cut by 7 bases and J by 5 bases, with 15 bases left in between. The CDR3 is CASIHSGDYQPQHF. In nucleotides, the CDR3 is TGTGCCAGCATTCACTCGGGAGATTATCAGCCCCAGCATTTT.

This clone came up many times. This chain joins TRBV5-5 and TRBJ2-1; 15 nucleotides align to TRBD2. The CDR3 runs 19 residues. Germline values: CDR1 SGHKS, CDR2 YYEKEE (reference sequence). Trimming at V came to 4 bases and at J to 5 bases, leaving 13 bases not matched to a gene. Here the CDR3 DNA reads TGTGCCAGCAGCGCCACCATCGGACTAGCGGGAGGGCCCAACAATGAGCAGTTCTTC. As protein: CASSATIGLAGGPNNEQFF.

The chain carries TRBV6-5 and TRBJ1-2; tentative D call: TRBD1 (5 bases). V was cut by 2 bases and J by 11 bases, with 21 bases left in between. The CDR3 has 15 residues. CDR1 MNHEY and CDR2 SVGAGI come from the germline V gene. The CDR3 loop reads CASSYASIRSGGYTF. For the CDR3, the DNA is TGTGCCAGCAGTTACGCGTCGATACGGAGCGGGGGATACACCTTC.

J is TRBJ2-7 and V is TRBV5-1, with 9 positions matching TRBD1. Per germline, CDR1 SGHRS and CDR2 YFSETQ. The CDR3 has 14 residues. The J segment lost 6 bases and the V segment lost 4 bases, leaving 8 bases of the junction unmatched. CDR3 in DNA: TGCGCCAGCAGCCTGGGACAGGGAGTGGCCGAGCAGTACTTC. Residues: CASSLGQGVAEQYF.

This clone came up once. V is TRBV6-5 and J is TRBJ2-7; TRBD2 is a possible D gene (6 bases). Germline CDR1 reads MNHEY; CDR2 reads SVGAGI. CDR3 length: 15 amino acids. Trimming stripped 3 bases from V and 4 bases from J, with 16 bases between. The CDR3 sequence: CASSYEVGLFYEQYF. In DNA, the CDR3 is TGTGCCAGCAGTTATGAAGTAGGACTATTTTACGAGCAGTACTTC.

The table lists this clone with a count of one. The chain links TRBV5-6 to TRBJ1-4, with no clear D. The CDR3 sequence is 16 residues long. Germline-derived CDR1 and CDR2 are SGHDT and YYEEEE. V lost 3 bases, J lost 3 bases, and 15 bases lay in between. CDR3 residues: CASSSKTDGANEKLFF. CDR3 in DNA: TGTGCCAGCAGCTCTAAAACCGACGGGGCTAATGAAAAACTGTTTTTT.

V is TRBV6-5 and J is TRBJ1-1; TRBD1 is a possible D gene (5 bases). V lost 3 bases and J lost 3, with 17 bases in between. CDR1 is MNHEY and CDR2 is SVGAGI in the germline V gene. CDR3 length: 16 amino acids. Here the CDR3 DNA reads TGTGCCAGCAGTTATAGAGGGGCGCTAGAACACACTGAAGCTTTCTTT. It codes for CASSYRGALEHTEAFF.

The V call is TRBV18, the J call TRBJ2-3, with 9 bases matching TRBD1. This CDR3 contains 17 residues. The V and J ends lost 3 bases and 1 base, in that order; junction bases with no gene match: 8. The germline gives CDR1 KGHSH, CDR2 LQKENI. The CDR3 DNA reads as TGTGCCAGCTCACCGGTACAGGGGGCGCGCGGCACAGATACGCAGTATTTT. Its translation is CASSPVQGARGTDTQYF.

The chain carries TRBV29-1 and TRBJ2-5; TRBD2 matches at 12 bases. The CDR3 is made up of 16 amino acids. V gave up 3 bases and J gave up 5 bases; unmatched junction bases: 10. Germline V CDR1 and CDR2: SQVTM, ANQGSEA. The CDR3 reads CSVEGLAGGSGETQYF. CDR3 nucleotide sequence: TGCAGCGTTGAGGGGCTAGCGGGAGGGAGCGGGGAGACCCAGTACTTC.

The chain joins TRBV14 to TRBJ1-4; D gene uncertain. The CDR3 loop spans 18 amino acids. Trimming pared 1 base from V and 0 bases from J, leaving 15 bases between. Germline V gives CDR1 SGHDN, CDR2 FVKESK. In nucleotides, the CDR3 is TGTGCCAGCAGCCAAGCATTCAAAGGCGGGCCAACTAATGAAAAACTGTTTTTT. It translates to CASSQAFKGGPTNEKLFF.

The V call is TRBV7-9, the J call TRBJ2-7; D may be TRBD2 (6 bases). The V end was cut by 4 bases, the J end by 0 bases, with 19 bases between. The CDR3 extends over 17 amino acids. Germline CDR1 and CDR2: SEHNR and FQNEAQ (reference sequence). The CDR3 reads CASSSWGERLSSYEQYF. The CDR3 bases are TGTGCCAGCAGCTCATGGGGGGAGCGGCTTAGCTCCTACGAGCAGTACTTC.

This clone came up once. This sequence joins TRBV18 and TRBJ1-1; the D is unclear. The CDR3 covers 14 residues. V was pared by 3 bases and J by 3 bases, with 11 bases between. Germline V gives CDR1 KGHSH, CDR2 LQKENI. In nucleotides, the CDR3 is TGTGCCAGCTCACCGCAACAGAAGGACACTGAAGCTTTCTTT. Translated, it gives CASSPQQKDTEAFF.

V and J are TRBV19 and TRBJ2-2; D tentatively fits TRBD1 or TRBD2 (5 bases each). Trimming took 4 bases from V and 4 from J, leaving 10 bases between them. The germline V gene encodes CDR1 LNHDA and CDR2 SQIVND (reference sequence). The CDR3 loop spans 14 amino acids. CDR3 sequence reads: CASSTGLSTGELFF. Written as DNA, the CDR3 is TGTGCCAGTAGTACGGGGCTCAGCACCGGGGAGCTGTTTTTT.

This clone occurred once. V and J are TRBV13 and TRBJ2-5; perhaps TRBD1 as D (6 bases). Between the trimmed V and J ends, which lost 7 bases and 1 base, there was a span of 16 bases. Germline values: CDR1 PRHDT, CDR2 FYEKMQ (reference sequence). The CDR3 is 15 amino acids. In nucleotides, the CDR3 is TGTGCCAGCATGGGACCACAGGGAATCCAAGAGACCCAGTACTTC. Translating gives CASMGPQGIQETQYF.

Only one count was recorded for this clone. The genes are TRBV7-9 and TRBJ2-3; the D is unclear. The CDR3 covers 15 residues. Germline CDR1 is SEHNR and CDR2 is FQNEAQ (reference sequence). Trimming cost V 2 bases and J 7 bases, with 16 bases left between them. CDR3: CASSLRPHDKNTQYF. Written as DNA, the CDR3 is TGTGCCAGCAGCTTACGTCCCCATGACAAAAATACGCAGTATTTT.

The gene calls are TRBV4-3 and TRBJ1-2; TRBD1 matches at 7 bases. Trimming cost V 0 bases and J 4 bases; bases outside gene matches: 8. Germline V gives CDR1 LGHNA, CDR2 YSLEER. CDR3 length equals 16 residues. CDR3 loop: CASSQDGSGGAYGYTF. The CDR3 DNA follows: TGCGCCAGCAGCCAAGATGGCTCAGGGGGGGCCTATGGCTACACCTTC.